Below are 8 T cell receptor beta chains sequenced from a single sample in a study of cytomegalovirus exposure and HLA in healthy donors (dated by TCRdb to about 2017). The method was the immunoSEQ multiplex PCR assay. For the multiplex PCR, a mixture combining 60 forward primers for TCR Vbeta segments and 13 reverse primers for TCR Jbeta segments was used. TCRdb stores this immuneACCESS table with in-frame sequences only. Part of the clones is absent; in the studies checked, under half of the shortfall reflects unresolved V genes, and no reason is known for the rest. The sample table contains about 170,000 clones; only one count was recorded for roughly 88% of them. The ten largest clones take up approximately 1.2% of the sample. The sequenced material came from PBMCs. Receptors originate from a boy aged 2 to 10 in good health and CMV-seronegative.

This clone was seen a handful of times. The chain recombines TRBV28 with TRBJ1-6, with D possibly matching TRBD1 (5 bases). The germline gives CDR1 MDHEN, CDR2 SYDVKM. The CDR3 covers 14 residues. The V and J ends lost 5 bases and 2 bases respectively, with 7 bases between them. CDR3 in DNA: TGTGCCAGCAGTGGGGGGACCTATAATTCACCCCTCCACTTT. This encodes CASSGGTYNSPLHF. Based on the CDR3 plus reference TRBV28 and TRBJ1-6, the full variable domain is DVKVTQSSRYLVKRTGEKVFLECVQDMDHENMFWYRQDPGLGLRLIYFSYDVKMKEKGDIPEGYSVSREKKERFSLILESASTNQTSMYLCASSGGTYNSPLHFGNGTRLTVT.

This chain links TRBV5-6 with TRBJ2-3, with D possibly TRBD2 on 5 matching bases. Between the trimmed V and J ends, which lost 3 bases and 2 bases, there was a span of 13 bases. Germline V CDR1 and CDR2: SGHDT, YYEEEE. The CDR3 totals 15 residues. Here the CDR3 reads CASSSDSRITDTQYF. The CDR3 DNA reads TGTGCCAGCAGCTCGGACTCGCGGATCACAGATACGCAGTATTTT.

This clone was picked up one time. This chain uses TRBV10-3 with TRBJ2-1; TRBD2 matches 13 bases. J was trimmed by 7 bases and V by 6 bases; bases with no gene match: 3. This CDR3 contains 14 residues. CDR1 ENHRY and CDR2 SYGVKD come from the germline V gene. The CDR3 region has the DNA TGTGCCATCAGCGGGACTAGCGGGAAGAATGAGCAGTTCTTC. Amino acids: CAISGTSGKNEQFF.

The rearrangement uses TRBV25-1 and TRBJ2-7, with 9 bases matching TRBD1. V was clipped by 2 bases and J by 3 bases; unmatched bases: 2. The CDR3 covers 14 residues. Per germline, CDR1 MGHDK and CDR2 SYGVNS. CDR3 in DNA: TGTGCCAGCAGTGAAACGACAGGGGGCTACGAGCAGTACTTC. Translating it yields CASSETTGGYEQYF.

This sequence joins TRBV4-3 and TRBJ1-1; the D gene is possibly TRBD1 (5 bases). Germline-derived CDR1 and CDR2 are LGHNA and YSLEER. The CDR3 is made up of 13 amino acids. Trimming removed 1 base from V and 7 bases from J, with 10 bases in between. The CDR3 DNA follows: TGCGCCAGCAGCCAAGCAGGGTCTGATGAAGCTTTCTTT. Protein: CASSQAGSDEAFF.

The gene calls are TRBV6-1 and TRBJ1-6; TRBD1 aligns across 8 bases. The CDR3 extends over 14 amino acids. V lost 5 bases and J lost 10; bases outside the gene matches: 7. From germline, CDR1 is MNHNS and CDR2 SASEGT. As DNA, the CDR3 is TGTGCCAGCAGTACCGACAGGGGAGGATCACCCCTCCACTTT. It is translated as CASSTDRGGSPLHF.

The V gene is TRBV21-1, the J gene TRBJ1-1; whether TRBD1, the table's D call, matches the DNA was not checked. TRBV21-1 is labeled a pseudogene. CDR3 length: 18 residues. The CDR3 sequence: CASSKMFPAWGTFTEAFF. The CDR3 nucleotides are TGTGCCAGCAGCAAAATGTTTCCGGCATGGGGCACTTTCACTGAAGCTTTCTTT.

CDR3 in amino acids: CASSLHRVKYNEQFF. CDR3 DNA: TGTGCCAGCAGCTTACACAGGGTGAAATACAATGAGCAGTTCTTC. This chain connects TRBV11-1 to TRBJ2-1, with a possible D match to TRBD1 (6 bases). Trimming removed 2 bases at V and 4 bases at J, with 12 bases between. The V gene's germline CDR1 is SGHAT and CDR2 FQDESV (reference sequence). This CDR3 has 15 amino acids.